This T cell receptor beta chain comes out of a study of T-cell memory formation after mild COVID-19. Study-level points and caveats: Day 15 to 85 contractors were CD4/CD8 balanced; later expanders leaned CD4+. Researchers could not confirm that second-wave clones peaking on day 37 targeted SARS-CoV-2. Some clones that responded turned up in pre-infection memory, which suggests that cross-reactive memory joined in.

In its sample, this clonotype was seen a few times. What it binds is unknown. V gave up 1 base and J gave up 2 bases, with 10 bases separating them. CDR3 length equals 15 residues. Germline V gene data show CDR1 as SGDLS and CDR2 as YYNGEE. TCR alpha and TCR beta cDNA libraries carrying sample barcodes and UMIs were produced by 5'RACE using constant-segment primers. TCRdb processed the 5' RACE reads anew with MiXCR; each CDR3 protein has one entry. The table has about 470,000 distinct CDR3 sequences, nearly 25% seen once. This chain connects TRBV9 to TRBJ2-1, with unresolved D. The receptor was derived from an adult woman who had mild COVID-19 (a few samples of this study predate the infection). Cell type and time point are not known. Input material: PBMCs or a T cell subset sorted from them (not recorded which). CDR3 nucleotides: TGTGCCAGCAGCGTAACACCGGCAGCCTACAATGAGCAGTTCTTC. As protein: CASSVTPAAYNEQFF.